This T cell receptor beta chain was recovered during a study of T-cell reconstitution after alpha-beta-depleted transplantation in children. This clonotype came up a few times. Preparation of the TCRbeta library used unique molecular identifiers. TCRdb redid the calling of the PCR reads with MiXCR, one entry per CDR3 protein. The table shows 350,000 to 400,000 distinct CDR3 sequences, with around 21% occurring only once. The specimen was PBMCs from the stem cell graft donor, collected from the stem cell graft. This clonotype originated in a human donor who donated a stem cell graft to a child with acute myeloid leukemia.

The CDR3 DNA reads TGTGCCAGCAGTACCGGACGGGCTTCTGGGGCCAACGTCCTGACTTTC. Protein product: CASSTGRASGANVLTF. The rearrangement joins TRBV6-2 or TRBV6-3 to TRBJ2-6; D is uncertain. This CDR3 comprises 16 residues. Looked up from germline, CDR1 is MNHEY and CDR2 is SVGEGT. V was shortened by 5 bases and J by 1 base, with 12 bases between the two germline ends.